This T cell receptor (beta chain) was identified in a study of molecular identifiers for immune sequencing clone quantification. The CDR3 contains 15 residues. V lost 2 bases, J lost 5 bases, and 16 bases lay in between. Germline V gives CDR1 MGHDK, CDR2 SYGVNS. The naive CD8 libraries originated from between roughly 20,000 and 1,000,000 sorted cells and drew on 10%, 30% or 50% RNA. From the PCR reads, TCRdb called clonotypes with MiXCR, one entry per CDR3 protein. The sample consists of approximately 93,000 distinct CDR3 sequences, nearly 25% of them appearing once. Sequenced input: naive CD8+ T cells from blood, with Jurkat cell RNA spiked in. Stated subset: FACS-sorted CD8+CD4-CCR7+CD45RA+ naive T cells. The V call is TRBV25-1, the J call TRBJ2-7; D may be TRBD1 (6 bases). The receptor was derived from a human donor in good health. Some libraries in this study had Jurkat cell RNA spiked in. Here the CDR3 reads CASSEPSDSNDEQYF. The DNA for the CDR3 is TGTGCCAGCAGTGAACCCTCGGACAGTAACGACGAGCAGTACTTC.